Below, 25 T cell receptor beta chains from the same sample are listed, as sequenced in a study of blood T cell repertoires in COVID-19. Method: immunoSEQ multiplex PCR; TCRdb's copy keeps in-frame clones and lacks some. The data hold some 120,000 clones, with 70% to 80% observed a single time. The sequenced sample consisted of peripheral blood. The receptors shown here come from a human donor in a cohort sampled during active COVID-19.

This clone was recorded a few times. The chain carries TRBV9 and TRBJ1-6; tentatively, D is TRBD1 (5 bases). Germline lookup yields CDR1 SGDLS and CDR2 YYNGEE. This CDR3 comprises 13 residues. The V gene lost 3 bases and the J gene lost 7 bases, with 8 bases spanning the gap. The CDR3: CASSERTNSPLHF. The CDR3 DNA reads TGTGCCAGCAGCGAAAGGACAAATTCACCCCTCCACTTT. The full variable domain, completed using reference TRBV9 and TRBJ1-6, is DSGVTQTPKHLITATGQRVTLRCSPRSGDLSVYWYQQSLDQGLQFLIQYYNGEERAKGNILERFSAQQFPDLHSELNLSSLELGDSALYFCASSERTNSPLHFGNGTRLTVT.

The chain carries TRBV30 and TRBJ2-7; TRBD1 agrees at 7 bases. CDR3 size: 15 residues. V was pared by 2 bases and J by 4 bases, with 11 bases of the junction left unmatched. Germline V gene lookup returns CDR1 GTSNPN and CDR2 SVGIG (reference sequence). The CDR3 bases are TGTGCCTGGAGTAGGGAGACAGGGCCGGCATACGAGCAGTACTTC. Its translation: CAWSRETGPAYEQYF.

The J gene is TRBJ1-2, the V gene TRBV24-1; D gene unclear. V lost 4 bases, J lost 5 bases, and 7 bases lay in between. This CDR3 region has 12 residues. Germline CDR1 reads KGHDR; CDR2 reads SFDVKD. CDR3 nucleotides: TGTGCCACCAGTGAGGCGGGGTATGGCTACACCTTC. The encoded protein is CATSEAGYGYTF.

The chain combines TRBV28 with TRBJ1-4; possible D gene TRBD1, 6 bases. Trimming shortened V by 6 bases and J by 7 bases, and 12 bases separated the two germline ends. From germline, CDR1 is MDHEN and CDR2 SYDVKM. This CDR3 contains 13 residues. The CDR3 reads CASRRQVPEKLFF. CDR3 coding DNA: TGTGCCAGCAGGCGACAGGTCCCTGAAAAACTGTTTTTT.

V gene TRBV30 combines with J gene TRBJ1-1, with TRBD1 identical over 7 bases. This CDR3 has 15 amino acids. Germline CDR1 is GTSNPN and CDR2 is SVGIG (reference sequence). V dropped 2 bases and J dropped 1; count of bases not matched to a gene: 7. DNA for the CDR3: TGTGCCTGGAGTACCCTCGGGACAGCGAACACTGAAGCTTTCTTT. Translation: CAWSTLGTANTEAFF.

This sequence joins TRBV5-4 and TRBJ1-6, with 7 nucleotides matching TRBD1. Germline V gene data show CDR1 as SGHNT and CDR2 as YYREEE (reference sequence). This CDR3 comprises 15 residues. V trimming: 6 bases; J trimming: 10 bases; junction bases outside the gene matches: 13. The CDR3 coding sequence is TGTGCCAGCACCCTAAACAGGGGAACGGACTCACCCCTCCACTTT. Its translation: CASTLNRGTDSPLHF.

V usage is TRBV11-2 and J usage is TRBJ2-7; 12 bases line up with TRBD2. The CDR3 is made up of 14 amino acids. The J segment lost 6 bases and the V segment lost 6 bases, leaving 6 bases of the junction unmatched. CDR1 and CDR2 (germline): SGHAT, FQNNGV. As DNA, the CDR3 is TGTGCCAGCAGAACGGGACTAGCGGGTGGCGAGCAGTACTTC. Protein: CASRTGLAGGEQYF.

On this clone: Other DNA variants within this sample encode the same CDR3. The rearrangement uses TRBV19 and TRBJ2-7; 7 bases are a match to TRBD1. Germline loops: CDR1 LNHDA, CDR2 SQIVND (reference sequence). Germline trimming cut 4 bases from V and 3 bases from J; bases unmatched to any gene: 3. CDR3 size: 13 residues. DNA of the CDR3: TGTGCCAGTAGTAGACAGGGTAGCTACGAGCAGTACTTC. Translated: CASSRQGSYEQYF.

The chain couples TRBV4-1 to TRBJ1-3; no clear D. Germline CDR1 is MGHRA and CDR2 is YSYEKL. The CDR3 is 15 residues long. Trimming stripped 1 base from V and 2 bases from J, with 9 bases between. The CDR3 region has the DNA TGCGCCAGCAGCCAAGGACCAGGTACTGGAAACACCATATATTTT. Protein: CASSQGPGTGNTIYF.

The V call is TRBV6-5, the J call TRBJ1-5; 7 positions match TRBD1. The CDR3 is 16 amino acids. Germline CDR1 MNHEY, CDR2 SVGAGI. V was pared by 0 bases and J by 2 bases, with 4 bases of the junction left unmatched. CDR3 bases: TGTGCCAGCAGTTACTCCTCGGACAGGCGCAATCAGCCCCAGCATTTT. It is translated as CASSYSSDRRNQPQHF.

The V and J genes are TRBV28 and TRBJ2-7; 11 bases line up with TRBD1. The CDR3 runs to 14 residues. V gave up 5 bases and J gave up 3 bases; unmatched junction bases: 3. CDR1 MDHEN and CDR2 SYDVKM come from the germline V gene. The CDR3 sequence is CASSDGTGGYEQYF. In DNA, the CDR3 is TGTGCCAGCAGTGATGGGACAGGGGGCTACGAGCAGTACTTC.

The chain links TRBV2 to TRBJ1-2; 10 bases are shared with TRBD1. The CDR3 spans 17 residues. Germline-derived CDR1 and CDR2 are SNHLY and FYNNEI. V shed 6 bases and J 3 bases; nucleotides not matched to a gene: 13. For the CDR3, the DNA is TGTGCCAGCAGGCCGACAGGGGGCTCGACTATGGACTATGGCTACACCTTC. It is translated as CASRPTGGSTMDYGYTF.

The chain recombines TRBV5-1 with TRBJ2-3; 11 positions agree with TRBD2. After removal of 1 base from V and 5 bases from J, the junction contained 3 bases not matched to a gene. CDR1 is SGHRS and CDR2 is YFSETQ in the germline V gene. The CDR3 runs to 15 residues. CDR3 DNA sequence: TGCGCCAGCAGCTTGACAACTAGCGGGGGAGATACGCAGTATTTT. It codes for CASSLTTSGGDTQYF.

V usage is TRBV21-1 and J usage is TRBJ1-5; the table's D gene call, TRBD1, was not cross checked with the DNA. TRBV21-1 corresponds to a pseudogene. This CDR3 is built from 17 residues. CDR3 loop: CASSCRGPGQGDQPQHF. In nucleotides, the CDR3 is TGTGCCAGCAGTTGTAGGGGTCCGGGACAGGGTGATCAGCCCCAGCATTTT.

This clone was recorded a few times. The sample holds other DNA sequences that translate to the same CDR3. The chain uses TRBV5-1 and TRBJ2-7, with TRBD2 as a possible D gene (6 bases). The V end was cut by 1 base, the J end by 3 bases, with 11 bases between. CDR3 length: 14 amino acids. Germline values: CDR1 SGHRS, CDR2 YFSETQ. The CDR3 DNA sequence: TGCGCCAGCAGCTTGAGTGGCGGGGTCTACGAGCAGTACTTC. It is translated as CASSLSGGVYEQYF.

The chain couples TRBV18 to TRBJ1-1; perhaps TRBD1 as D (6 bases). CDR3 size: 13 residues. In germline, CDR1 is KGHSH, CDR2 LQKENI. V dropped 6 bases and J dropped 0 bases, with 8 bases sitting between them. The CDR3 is CASSTGMNTEAFF. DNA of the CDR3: TGTGCCAGCTCGACAGGTATGAACACTGAAGCTTTCTTT.

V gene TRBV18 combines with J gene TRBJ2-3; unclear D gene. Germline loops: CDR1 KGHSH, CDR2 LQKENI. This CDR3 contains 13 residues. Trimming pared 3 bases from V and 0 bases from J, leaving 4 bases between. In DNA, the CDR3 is TGTGCCAGCTCACCGACTAGCACAGATACGCAGTATTTT. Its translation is CASSPTSTDTQYF.

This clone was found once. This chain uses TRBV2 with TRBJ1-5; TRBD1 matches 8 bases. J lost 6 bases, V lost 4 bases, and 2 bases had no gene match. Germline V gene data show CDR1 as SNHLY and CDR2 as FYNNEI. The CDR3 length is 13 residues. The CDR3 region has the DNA TGTGCCAGCAGTGGACAGGGGCTTCAGCCCCAGCATTTT. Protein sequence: CASSGQGLQPQHF.

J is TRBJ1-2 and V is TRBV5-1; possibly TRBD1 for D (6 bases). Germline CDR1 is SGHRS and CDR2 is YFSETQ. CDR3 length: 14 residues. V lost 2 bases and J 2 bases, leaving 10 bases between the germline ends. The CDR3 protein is CASSFYDRNYGYTF. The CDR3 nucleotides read TGCGCCAGCAGCTTTTATGACAGGAACTATGGCTACACCTTC.

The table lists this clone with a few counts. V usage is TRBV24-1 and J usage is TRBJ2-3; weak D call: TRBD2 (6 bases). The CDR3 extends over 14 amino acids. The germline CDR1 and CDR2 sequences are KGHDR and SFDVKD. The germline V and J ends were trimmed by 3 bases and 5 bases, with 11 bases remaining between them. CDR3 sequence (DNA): TGTGCCACCAGTGATAGGAGGGTGGAAGATACGCAGTATTTT. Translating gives CATSDRRVEDTQYF.

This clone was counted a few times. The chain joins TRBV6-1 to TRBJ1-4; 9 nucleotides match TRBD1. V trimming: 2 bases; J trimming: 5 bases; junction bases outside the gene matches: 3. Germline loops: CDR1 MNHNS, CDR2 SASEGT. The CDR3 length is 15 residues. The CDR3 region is CASSERGTGNEKLFF. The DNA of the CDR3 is TGTGCCAGCAGTGAAAGGGGGACAGGGAATGAAAAACTGTTTTTT.

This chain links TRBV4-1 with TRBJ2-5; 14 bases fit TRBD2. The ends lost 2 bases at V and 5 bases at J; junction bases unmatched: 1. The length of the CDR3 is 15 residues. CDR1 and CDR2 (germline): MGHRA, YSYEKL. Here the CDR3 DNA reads TGCGCCAGCAGCCAACGACTAGCGGGGGGGGAGACCCAGTACTTC. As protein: CASSQRLAGGETQYF.

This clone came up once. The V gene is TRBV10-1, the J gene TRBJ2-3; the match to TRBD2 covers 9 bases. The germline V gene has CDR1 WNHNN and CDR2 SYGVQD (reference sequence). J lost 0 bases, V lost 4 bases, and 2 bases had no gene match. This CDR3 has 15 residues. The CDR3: CASSVTSGSTDTQYF. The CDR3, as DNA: TGCGCCAGCAGTGTAACTAGCGGGAGCACAGATACGCAGTATTTT.

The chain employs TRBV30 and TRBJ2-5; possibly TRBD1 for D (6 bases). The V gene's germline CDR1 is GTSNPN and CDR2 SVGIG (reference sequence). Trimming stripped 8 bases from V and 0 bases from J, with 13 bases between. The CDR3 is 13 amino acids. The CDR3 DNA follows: TGTGCCGCGGACAGAACGTACCAAGAGACCCAGTACTTC. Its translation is CAADRTYQETQYF. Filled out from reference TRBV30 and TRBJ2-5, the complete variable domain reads SQTIHQWPATLVQPVGSPLSLECTVEGTSNPNLYWYRQAAGRGLQLLFYSVGIGQISSEVPQNLSASRPQDRQFILSSKKLLLSDSGFYLCAADRTYQETQYFGPGTRLLVL.

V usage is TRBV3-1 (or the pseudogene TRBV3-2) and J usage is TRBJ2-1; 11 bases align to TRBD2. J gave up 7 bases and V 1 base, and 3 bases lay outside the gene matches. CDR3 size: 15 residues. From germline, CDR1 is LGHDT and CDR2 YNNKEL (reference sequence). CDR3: CASSQVSGGANEQFF. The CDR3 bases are TGTGCCAGCAGCCAAGTTAGCGGGGGGGCAAATGAGCAGTTCTTC.